This TCR beta chain was identified in a study of T cells after yellow fever vaccination. A note on this clonotype: The target antigen is unknown.

Study conclusions and caveats: Contaminating bulk clonotypes could be abundant in FACS-sorted repertoires. The booster response re-showed most primary clones: over 95% CD4, over 80% CD8. The secondary response peaked faster, at day 5 versus 15, but was weaker.

MiXCR, applied by TCRdb to the 5' RACE reads, yields one record per CDR3 protein. Among under 500,000 distinct CDR3 sequences listed, 18% were seen once. This clonotype was obtained from a man aged 18 to 30 who received the YFV17D yellow fever vaccine. Source: PBMCs, taken before the yellow fever booster vaccination.

CDR3 protein: CSARDYRDRGLQYF. The CDR3 DNA reads TGCAGTGCTAGAGATTACCGGGACAGGGGGCTTCAGTACTTC. The J gene is TRBJ2-5, the V gene TRBV20-1, with 12 nucleotides matching TRBD1. V was pared by 0 bases and J by 11 bases, with 7 bases of the junction left unmatched. The V gene's germline CDR1 is DFQATT and CDR2 SNEGSKA (reference sequence). This CDR3 has 14 amino acids.